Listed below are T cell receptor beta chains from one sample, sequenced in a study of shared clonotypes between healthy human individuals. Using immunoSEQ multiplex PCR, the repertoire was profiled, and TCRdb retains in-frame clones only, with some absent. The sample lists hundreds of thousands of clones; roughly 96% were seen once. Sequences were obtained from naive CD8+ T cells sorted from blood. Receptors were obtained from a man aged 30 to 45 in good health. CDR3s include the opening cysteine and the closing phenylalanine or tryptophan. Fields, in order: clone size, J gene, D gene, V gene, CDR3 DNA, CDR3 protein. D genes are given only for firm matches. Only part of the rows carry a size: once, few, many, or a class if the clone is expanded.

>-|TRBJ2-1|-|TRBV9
TGTGCCAGCAGCCCAACTTCCGACCGCCCCTACAATGAGCAGTTCTTC
CASSPTSDRPYNEQFF
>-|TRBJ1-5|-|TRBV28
TGTGCCAGCAGTTTAGGGCGGACCGGCTATCAGCCCCAGCATTTT
CASSLGRTGYQPQHF
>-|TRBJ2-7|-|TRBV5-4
TGTGCCAGCAGCTTTACCCTCGGCGCGGTAGCCTACGAGCAGTACTTC
CASSFTLGAVAYEQYF
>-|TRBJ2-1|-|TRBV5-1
TGCGCCAGCAGCTTCCTGCGAAGAGACAATGAGCAGTTCTTC
CASSFLRRDNEQFF
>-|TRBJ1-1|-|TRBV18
TGTGCCAGCTCGGGCCGACAGATTGAAGCTTTCTTT
CASSGRQIEAFF
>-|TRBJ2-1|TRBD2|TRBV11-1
TGTGCCAGCAGCTTTGGACTAGCGGGTTTTAACCGATACAATGAGCAGTTCTTC
CASSFGLAGFNRYNEQFF
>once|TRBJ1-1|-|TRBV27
TGTGCCAGCAGTTCCCTCGACTCGAGCCCCATGAACACTGAAGCTTTCTTT
CASSSLDSSPMNTEAFF
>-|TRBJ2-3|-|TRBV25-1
TGTGCCAGCAGTGAATCTAGGTTAGGGAGAGGCACAGATACGCAGTATTTT
CASSESRLGRGTDTQYF
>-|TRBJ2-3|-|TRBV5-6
TGTGCCAGCAGCCCCCAATTCCAGATCACAGATACGCAGTATTTT
CASSPQFQITDTQYF
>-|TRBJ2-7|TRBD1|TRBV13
TGTGCCAGCAGCCCTCCGCTCCCTCAAGACAGGGACGGCTCCTACGAGCAGTACTTC
CASSPPLPQDRDGSYEQYF
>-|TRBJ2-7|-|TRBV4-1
TGCGCCAGCAGCCCAAGTTGGCCAGGGTCCTTCTACGAGCAGTACTTC
CASSPSWPGSFYEQYF
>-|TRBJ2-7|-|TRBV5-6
TGTGCCAGCAGCTTGGGGGCGGACACCTACGAGCAGTACTTC
CASSLGADTYEQYF
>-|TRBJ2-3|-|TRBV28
TGTGCCAGCAGTTTTATAGGCAACACAGATACGCAGTATTTT
CASSFIGNTDTQYF
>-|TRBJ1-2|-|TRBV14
TGTGCCAGCAGCCAAGATTCGAGACAGGTCTTGGATGGCTACACCTTC
CASSQDSRQVLDGYTF
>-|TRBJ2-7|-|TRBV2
TGTGCCAGCAGTTATACCCTGGACCGTACTTTCTCCTACGAGCAGTACTTC
CASSYTLDRTFSYEQYF
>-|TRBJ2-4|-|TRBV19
TGTGCCAGTAGTATAGGTTGGAACATTCAGTACTTC
CASSIGWNIQYF